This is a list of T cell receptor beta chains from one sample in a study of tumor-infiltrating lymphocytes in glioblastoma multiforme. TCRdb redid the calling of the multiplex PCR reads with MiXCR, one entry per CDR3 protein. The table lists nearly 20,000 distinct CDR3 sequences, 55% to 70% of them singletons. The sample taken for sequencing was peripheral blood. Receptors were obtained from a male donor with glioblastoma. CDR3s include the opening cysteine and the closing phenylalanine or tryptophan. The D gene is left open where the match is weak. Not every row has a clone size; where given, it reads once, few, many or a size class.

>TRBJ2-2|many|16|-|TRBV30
CAGWAPLVGLPGELFF
TGTGCCGGATGGGCCCCGCTAGTCGGGTTGCCCGGGGAGCTGTTTTTT
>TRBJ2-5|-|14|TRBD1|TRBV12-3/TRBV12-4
CASTTGTGKKTQYF
TGTGCCAGCACCACCGGGACAGGGAAGAAGACCCAGTACTTC
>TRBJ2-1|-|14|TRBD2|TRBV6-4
CASSDAGGHNEQFF
TGTGCCAGCAGTGACGCGGGGGGCCACAATGAGCAGTTCTTC
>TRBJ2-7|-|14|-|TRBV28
CASSPPGRSYEQYF
TGTGCCAGCAGTCCGCCGGGACGGAGCTACGAGCAGTACTTC
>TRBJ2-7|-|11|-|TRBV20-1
CSVSSGREQYF
TGCAGTGTTTCATCTGGTCGCGAGCAGTACTTC
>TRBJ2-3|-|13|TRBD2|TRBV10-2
CASRGGGPDTQYF
TGCGCCAGCAGGGGGGGAGGGCCAGATACGCAGTATTTT
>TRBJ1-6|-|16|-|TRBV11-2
CASTPDGAPCNSPLHF
TGTGCCAGCACCCCGGACGGCGCTCCCTGTAATTCACCGCTCCACTTT
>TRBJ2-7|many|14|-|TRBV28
CASRSRGQGYEQYF
TGTGCCAGCAGGTCCCGAGGACAAGGATACGAGCAGTACTTC
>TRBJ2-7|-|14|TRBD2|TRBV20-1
CSARRSGSPYEHYF
TGCAGTGCTAGGAGGAGCGGGAGCCCCTACGAGCATTACTTC
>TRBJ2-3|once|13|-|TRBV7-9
CASSNVGTDEQYF
TGTGCCAGCAGCAACGTTGGTACAGATGAGCAGTATTTT
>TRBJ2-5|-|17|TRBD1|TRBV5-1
CASSLEWTGGGGETQYF
TGCGCCAGCAGCTTGGAATGGACAGGGGGCGGCGGAGAGACCCAGTACTTC
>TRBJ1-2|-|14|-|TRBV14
CASSLTQDYYGYAF
TGTGCCAGCAGCCTGACCCAGGATTACTATGGCTACGCCTTC
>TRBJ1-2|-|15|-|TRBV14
CASSQGANHPYGYTF
TGTGCCAGCAGCCAAGGGGCGAACCATCCCTATGGCTACACCTTC
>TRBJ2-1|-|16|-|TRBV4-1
CASSQDSEGNRDEQFF
TGCGCCAGCAGTCAAGATTCTGAGGGAAACAGAGATGAGCAGTTCTTC
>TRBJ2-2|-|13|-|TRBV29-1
CSAMGSNTGELFF
TGCAGCGCAATGGGGTCTAACACCGGGGAGCTGTTTTTT
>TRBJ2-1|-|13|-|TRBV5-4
CASSIDGYNEQFF
TGTGCCAGCAGCATCGACGGCTACAATGAGCAGTTCTTC
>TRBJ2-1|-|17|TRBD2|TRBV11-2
CASSLDTASGTYNEQFF
TGTGCCAGCAGCCTAGACACCGCTAGCGGCACCTACAATGAGCAGTTCTTC